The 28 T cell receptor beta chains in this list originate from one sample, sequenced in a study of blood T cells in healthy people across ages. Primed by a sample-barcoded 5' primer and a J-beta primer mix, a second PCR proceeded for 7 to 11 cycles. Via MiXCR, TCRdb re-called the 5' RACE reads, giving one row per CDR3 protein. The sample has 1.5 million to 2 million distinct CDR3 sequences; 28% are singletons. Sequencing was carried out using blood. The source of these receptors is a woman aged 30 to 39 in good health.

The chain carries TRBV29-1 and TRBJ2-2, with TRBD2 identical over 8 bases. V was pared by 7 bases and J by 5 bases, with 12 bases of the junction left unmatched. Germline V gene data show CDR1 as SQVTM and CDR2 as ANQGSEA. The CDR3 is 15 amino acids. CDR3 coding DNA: TGCAGCGCCCAGGCGGGAGGAAGTACTACCGGGGAGCTGTTTTTT. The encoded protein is CSAQAGGSTTGELFF.

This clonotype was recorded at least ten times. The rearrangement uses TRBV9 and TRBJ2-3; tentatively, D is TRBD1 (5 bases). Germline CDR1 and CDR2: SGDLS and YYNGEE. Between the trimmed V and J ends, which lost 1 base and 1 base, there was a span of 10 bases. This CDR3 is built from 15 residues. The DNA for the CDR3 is TGTGCCAGCAGCGTATACAGGAGTGGCACAGATACGCAGTATTTT. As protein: CASSVYRSGTDTQYF.

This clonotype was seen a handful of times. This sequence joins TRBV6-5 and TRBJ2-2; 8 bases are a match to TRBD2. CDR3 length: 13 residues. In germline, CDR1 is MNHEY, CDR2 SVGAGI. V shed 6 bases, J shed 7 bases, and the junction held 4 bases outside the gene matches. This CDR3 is CASRGLVDGELFF. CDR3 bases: TGTGCCAGCAGGGGACTAGTTGACGGGGAGCTGTTTTTT.

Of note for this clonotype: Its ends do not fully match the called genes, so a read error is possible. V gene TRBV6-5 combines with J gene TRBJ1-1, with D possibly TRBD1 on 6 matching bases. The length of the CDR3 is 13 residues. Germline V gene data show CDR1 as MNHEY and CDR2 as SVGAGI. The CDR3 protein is CASGYSRGTEAFF. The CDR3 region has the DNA TGTGCCAGCGGTTACTCCAGGGGCACTGAAGCTTTCTTT.

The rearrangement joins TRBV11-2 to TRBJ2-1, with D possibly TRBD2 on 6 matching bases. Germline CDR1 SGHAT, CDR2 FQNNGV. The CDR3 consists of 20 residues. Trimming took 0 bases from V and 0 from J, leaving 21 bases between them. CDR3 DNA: TGTGCCAGCAGCTTAGATTTGTACCCGTCGGGGGAAAACTCCTACAATGAGCAGTTCTTC. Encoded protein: CASSLDLYPSGENSYNEQFF. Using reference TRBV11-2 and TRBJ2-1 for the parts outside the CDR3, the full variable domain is EAGVAQSPRYKIIEKRQSVAFWCNPISGHATLYWYQQILGQGPKLLIQFQNNGVVDDSQLPKDRFSAERLKGVDSTLKIQPAKLEDSAVYLCASSLDLYPSGENSYNEQFFGPGTRLTVL.

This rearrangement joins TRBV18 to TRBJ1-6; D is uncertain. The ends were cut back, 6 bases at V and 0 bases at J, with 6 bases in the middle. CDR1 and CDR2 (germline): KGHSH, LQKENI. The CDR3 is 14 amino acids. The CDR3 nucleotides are TGTGCCAGCTCGCCTCTCTCCTATAATTCACCCCTCCACTTT. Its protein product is CASSPLSYNSPLHF.

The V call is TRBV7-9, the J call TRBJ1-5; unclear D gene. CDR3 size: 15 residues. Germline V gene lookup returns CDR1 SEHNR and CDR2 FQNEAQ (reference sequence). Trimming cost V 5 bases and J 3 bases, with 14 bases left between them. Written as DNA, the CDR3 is TGTGCCAGCAGCCCTGGAGGACCCAACAATCAGCCCCAGCATTTT. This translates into CASSPGGPNNQPQHF. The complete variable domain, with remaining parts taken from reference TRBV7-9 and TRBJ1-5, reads DTGVSQNPRHKITKRGQNVTFRCDPISEHNRLYWYRQTLGQGPEFLTYFQNEAQLEKSRLLSDRFSAERPKGSFSTLEIQRTEQGDSAMYLCASSPGGPNNQPQHFGDGTRLSIL.

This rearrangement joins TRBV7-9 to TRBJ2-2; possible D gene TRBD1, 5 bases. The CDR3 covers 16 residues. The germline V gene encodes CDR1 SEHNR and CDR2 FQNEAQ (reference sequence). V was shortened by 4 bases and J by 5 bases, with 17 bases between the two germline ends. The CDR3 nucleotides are TGTGCCAGCAGCTCCCCCGACAGACTTTATACCGGGGAGCTGTTTTTT. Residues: CASSSPDRLYTGELFF.

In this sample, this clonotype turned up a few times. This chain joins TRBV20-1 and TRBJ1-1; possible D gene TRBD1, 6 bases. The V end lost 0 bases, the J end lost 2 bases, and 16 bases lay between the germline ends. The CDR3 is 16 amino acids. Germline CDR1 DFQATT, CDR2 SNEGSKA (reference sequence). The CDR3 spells CSARDPGRGINTEAFF. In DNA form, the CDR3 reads TGCAGTGCTAGAGATCCTGGCAGGGGAATCAACACTGAAGCTTTCTTT.

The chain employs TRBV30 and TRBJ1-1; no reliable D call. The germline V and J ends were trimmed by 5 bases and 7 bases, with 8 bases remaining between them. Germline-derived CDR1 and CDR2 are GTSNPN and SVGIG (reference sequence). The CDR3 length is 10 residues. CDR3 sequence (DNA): TGTGCCTGGGGACGGCTTGAAGCTTTCTTT. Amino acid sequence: CAWGRLEAFF.

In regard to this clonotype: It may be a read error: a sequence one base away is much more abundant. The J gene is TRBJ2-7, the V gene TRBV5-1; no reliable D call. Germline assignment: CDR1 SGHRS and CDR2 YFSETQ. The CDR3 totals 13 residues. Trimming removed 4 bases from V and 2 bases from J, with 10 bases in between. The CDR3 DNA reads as TGCGCCAGCAGCCAGAGGCCTGCCTACGAGCAGTACTTC. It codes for CASSQRPAYEQYF.

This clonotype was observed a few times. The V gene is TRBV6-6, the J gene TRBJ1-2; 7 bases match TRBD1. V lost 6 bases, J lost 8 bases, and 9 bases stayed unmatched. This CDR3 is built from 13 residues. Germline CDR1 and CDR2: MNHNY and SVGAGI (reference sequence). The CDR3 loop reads CASSVDRAKGYTF. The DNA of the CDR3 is TGTGCCAGCAGCGTTGACAGGGCGAAAGGCTACACCTTC.

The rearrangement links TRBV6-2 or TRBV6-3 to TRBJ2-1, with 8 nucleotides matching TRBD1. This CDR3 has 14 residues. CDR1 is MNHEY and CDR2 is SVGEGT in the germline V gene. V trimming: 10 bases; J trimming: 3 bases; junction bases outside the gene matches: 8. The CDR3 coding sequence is TGTGCCATCAACCGACAGGGGTTCTACAATGAGCAGTTCTTC. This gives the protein CAINRQGFYNEQFF.

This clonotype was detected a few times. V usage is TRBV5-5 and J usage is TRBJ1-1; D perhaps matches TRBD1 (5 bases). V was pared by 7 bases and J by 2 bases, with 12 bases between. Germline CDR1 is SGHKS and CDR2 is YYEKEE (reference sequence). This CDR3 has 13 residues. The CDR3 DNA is TGTGCCAGCGGGGGACTTCTCAACACTGAAGCTTTCTTT. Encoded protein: CASGGLLNTEAFF.

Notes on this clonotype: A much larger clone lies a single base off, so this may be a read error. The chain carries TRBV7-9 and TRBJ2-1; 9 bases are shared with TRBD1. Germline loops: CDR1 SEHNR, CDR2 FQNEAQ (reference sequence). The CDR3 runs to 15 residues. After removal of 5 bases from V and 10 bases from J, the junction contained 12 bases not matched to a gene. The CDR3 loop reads CASSKNGTGKSEQFF. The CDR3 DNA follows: TGTGCCAGCAGCAAAAACGGGACAGGGAAAAGCGAGCAGTTCTTC.

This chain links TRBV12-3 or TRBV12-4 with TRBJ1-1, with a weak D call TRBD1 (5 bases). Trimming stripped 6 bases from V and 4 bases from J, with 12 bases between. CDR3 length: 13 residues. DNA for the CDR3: TGTGCCAGCAGCACACATAGGGGCACTGAAGCTTTCTTT. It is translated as CASSTHRGTEAFF.

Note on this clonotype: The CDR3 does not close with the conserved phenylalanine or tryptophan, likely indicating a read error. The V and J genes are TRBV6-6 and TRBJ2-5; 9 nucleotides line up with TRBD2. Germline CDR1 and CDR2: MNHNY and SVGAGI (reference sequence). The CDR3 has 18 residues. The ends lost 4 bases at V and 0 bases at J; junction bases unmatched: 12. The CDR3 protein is CASSLPGLAAEDQETQYC. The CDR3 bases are TGTGCCAGCAGTTTACCGGGACTAGCAGCGGAGGACCAAGAGACCCAGTACTGC.

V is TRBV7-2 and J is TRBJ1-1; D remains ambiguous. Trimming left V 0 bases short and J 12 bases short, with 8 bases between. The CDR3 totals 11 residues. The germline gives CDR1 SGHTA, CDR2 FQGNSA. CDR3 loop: CASSLAVGSFF. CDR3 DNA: TGTGCCAGCAGCTTAGCGGTTGGGTCTTTCTTT.

This CDR3 is CASSSRTTGTNNEQFF. The CDR3 DNA reads as TGTGCCAGCAGCTCCCGAACGACAGGAACCAACAATGAGCAGTTCTTC. The chain joins TRBV7-9 to TRBJ2-1, with a tentative D call TRBD1 (6 bases). CDR3 size: 16 residues. CDR1 is SEHNR, CDR2 FQNEAQ, per germline (reference sequence). Trimming pared 4 bases from V and 5 bases from J, leaving 18 bases between.

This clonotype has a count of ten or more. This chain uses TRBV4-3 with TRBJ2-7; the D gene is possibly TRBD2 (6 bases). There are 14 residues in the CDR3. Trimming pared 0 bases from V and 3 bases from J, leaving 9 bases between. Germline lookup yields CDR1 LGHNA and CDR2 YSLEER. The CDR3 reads CASSQEGGIYEQYF. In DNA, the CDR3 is TGCGCCAGCAGCCAAGAGGGGGGTATCTACGAGCAGTACTTC.

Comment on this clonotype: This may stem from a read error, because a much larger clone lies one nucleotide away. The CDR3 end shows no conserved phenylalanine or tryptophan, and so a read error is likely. The CDR3 nucleotides read TGTGCCAGCAGCTTAGCAATCAGGGGAATGGACAACGAGCAGTACTTA. It is translated as CASSLAIRGMDNEQYL. The chain has TRBV7-6 and TRBJ2-4; D is possibly TRBD1 (6 bases). The better agreement between TRBJ2-7 and the DNA end casts doubt on the J call. The CDR3 has 16 residues. Germline V CDR1 and CDR2: SGHVS, FNYEAQ.

CDR3 in amino acids: CASSYSILADTGELFF. In DNA form, the CDR3 reads TGTGCCAGCAGTTACTCGATCTTGGCCGACACCGGGGAGCTGTTTTTT. This rearrangement joins TRBV6-5 to TRBJ2-2; D is unclear. CDR3 size: 16 residues. With 0 bases removed from V and 3 bases from J, the gap between germline ends came to 11 bases. Per the germline V gene, CDR1 is MNHEY and CDR2 is SVGAGI.

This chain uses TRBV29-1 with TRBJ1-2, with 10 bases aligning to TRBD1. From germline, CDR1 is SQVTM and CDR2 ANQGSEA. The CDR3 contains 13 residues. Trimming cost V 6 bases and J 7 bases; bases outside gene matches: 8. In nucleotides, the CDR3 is TGCAGCGTAGACAGGGGGCAGATGGGTGGCTACACCTTC. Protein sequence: CSVDRGQMGGYTF.

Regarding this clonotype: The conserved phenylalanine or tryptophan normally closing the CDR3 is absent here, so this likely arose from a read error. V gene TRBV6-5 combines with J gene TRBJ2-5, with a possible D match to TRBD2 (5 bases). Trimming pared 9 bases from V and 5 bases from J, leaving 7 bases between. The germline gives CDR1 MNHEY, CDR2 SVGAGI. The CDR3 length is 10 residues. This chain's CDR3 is CASTGETQYY. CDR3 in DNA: TGTGCCAGTACGGGGGAGACCCAGTACTAC.

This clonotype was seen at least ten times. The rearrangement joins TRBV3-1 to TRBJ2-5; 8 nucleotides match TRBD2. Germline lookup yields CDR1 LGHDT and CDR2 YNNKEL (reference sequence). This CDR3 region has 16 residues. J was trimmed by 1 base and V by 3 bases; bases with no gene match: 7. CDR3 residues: CASSHMGRGVQETQYF. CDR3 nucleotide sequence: TGTGCCAGCAGCCATATGGGGCGGGGGGTCCAAGAGACCCAGTACTTC.

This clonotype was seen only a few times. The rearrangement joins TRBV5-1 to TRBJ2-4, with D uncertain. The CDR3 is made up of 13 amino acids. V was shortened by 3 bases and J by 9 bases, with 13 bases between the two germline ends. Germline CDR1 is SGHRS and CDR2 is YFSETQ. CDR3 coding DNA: TGCGCCAGCAGCTGGGATTCCCCCGGCATTCAGTACTTC. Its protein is CASSWDSPGIQYF. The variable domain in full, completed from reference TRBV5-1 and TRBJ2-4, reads KAGVTQTPRYLIKTRGQQVTLSCSPISGHRSVSWYQQTPGQGLQFLFEYFSETQRNKGNFPGRFSGRQFSNSRSEMNVSTLELGDSALYLCASSWDSPGIQYFGAGTRLSVL.

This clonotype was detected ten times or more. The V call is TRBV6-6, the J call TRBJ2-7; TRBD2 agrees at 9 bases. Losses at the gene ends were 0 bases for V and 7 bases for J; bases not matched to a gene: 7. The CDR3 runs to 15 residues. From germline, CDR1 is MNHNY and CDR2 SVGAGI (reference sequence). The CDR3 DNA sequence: TGTGCCAGCAGTTACTCGACTAGCGGAGGAATGGAGCAGTACTTC. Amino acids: CASSYSTSGGMEQYF.

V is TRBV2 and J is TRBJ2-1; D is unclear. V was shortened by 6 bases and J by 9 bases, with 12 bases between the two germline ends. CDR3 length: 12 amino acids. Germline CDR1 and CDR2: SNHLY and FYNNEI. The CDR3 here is CASRKVGVEQFF. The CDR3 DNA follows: TGTGCCAGCAGAAAGGTTGGTGTTGAGCAGTTCTTC.